The text below deals with one TCR beta chain. Per the germline V gene, CDR1 is SGHVS and CDR2 is FNYEAQ. V shed 7 bases, J shed 5 bases, and the junction held 12 bases outside the gene matches. This CDR3 spans 17 amino acids. This sample is drawn from a study of blood T cell repertoires in COVID-19. About the study: COVID-19 samples, acute and convalescent, were from the United States, Italy and Spain. The analysed material was cDNA or gDNA that came from T cells, B-cell-depleted T cells, or PBMCs.

Original methodology: How many nucleated cells were present was estimated from reference gene primer amplification. Assay used: immunoSEQ multiplex PCR; TCRdb lists only in-frame clones, some missing. V and J calls and clone size are copied from that table; D and trimming were computed from the DNA. The data hold about 77,000 clones, with roughly 76% observed a single time. The sequencing sample was made of peripheral blood. The V call is TRBV7-6, the J call TRBJ2-2, with 11 bases fitting TRBD1. The receptor comes from a man between 65 and 85 years old with active or convalescent COVID-19. The CDR3 here is CASTTGQGALGTGELFF. Here the CDR3 DNA reads TGTGCCAGCACAACCGGACAGGGGGCTTTAGGAACCGGGGAGCTGTTTTTT.